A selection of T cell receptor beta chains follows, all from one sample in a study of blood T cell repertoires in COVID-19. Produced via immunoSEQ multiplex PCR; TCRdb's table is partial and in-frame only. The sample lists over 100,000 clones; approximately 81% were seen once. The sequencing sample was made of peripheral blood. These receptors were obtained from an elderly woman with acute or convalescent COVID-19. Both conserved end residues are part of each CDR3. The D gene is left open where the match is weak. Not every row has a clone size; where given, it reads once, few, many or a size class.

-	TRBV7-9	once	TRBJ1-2	TGTGCCAGCAGCCTCGGGGGACGCGGCTACACCTTC	CASSLGGRGYTF
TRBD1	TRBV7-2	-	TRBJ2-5	TGTGCCAGCAGCGTAGGGGACAGGGCAGTTGTTGCAGAGACCCAGTACTTC	CASSVGDRAVVAETQYF
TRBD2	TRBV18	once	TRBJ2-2	TGTGCCAGCTCACCCCCGCGGGAGTTCAACACCGGGGAGCTGTTTTTT	CASSPPREFNTGELFF
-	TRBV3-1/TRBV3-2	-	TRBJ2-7	TGTGCCAGCAGCCAACGTCGGGAGACCTACGAGCAGTACTTC	CASSQRRETYEQYF
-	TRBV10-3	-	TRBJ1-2	TGTGCCATCTCGAACGAGCCTTTTTTCTATGGCTACACCTTC	CAISNEPFFYGYTF
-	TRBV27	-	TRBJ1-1	TGTGCCAGCAGTTTATACGCCAGGGAGAACACTGAAGCTTTCTTT	CASSLYARENTEAFF
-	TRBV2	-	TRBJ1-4	TGTGCCAGCAGTGTGGACAGCAATGAAAAACTGTTTTTT	CASSVDSNEKLFF
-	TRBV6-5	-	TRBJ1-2	TGTGCCAGCAGTCAGAACAGGGTTCGCTACACCTTC	CASSQNRVRYTF
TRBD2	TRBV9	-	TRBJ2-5	TGTGCCAGCAGCGTAGGGACTAGCGGGGGGGTACCCGACCAAGAGACCCAGTACTTC	CASSVGTSGGVPDQETQYF
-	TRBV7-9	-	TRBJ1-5	TGTGCCAGCAGCCCACCGGGCCAGGGAAGTCCCCAGCATTTT	CASSPPGQGSPQHF
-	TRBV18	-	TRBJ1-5	TGTGCCAGCTCACAATCGGAGGTGGGGGCTCATCAGCCCCAGCATTTT	CASSQSEVGAHQPQHF
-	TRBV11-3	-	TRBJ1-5	TGTGTACTTGGGCCAGGTTCAGTTGGCAATCAGCCCCAGCATTTT	CVLGPGSVGNQPQHF
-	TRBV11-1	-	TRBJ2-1	TGTGCCAGCGGGAGATCAAGTGAGCAGTTCTTC	CASGRSSEQFF
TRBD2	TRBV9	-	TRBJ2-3	TGTGCCAGCAGCGGCGGGGGACCTCCTAGCACAGATACGCAGTATTTT	CASSGGGPPSTDTQYF
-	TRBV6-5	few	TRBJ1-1	TGTGCCAGCATCACAGCCCACGAAAATGAAGCTTTCTTT	CASITAHENEAFF
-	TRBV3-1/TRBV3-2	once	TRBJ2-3	TGTGCCAGCAGCCCCACTTCTACTAGTAACCTAGACGCAGATACGCAGTATTTT	CASSPTSTSNLDADTQYF
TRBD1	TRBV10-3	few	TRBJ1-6	TGTGCCATCAGTGATACCGGGACAGGGGGCGATTCACCCCTCCACTTT	CAISDTGTGGDSPLHF
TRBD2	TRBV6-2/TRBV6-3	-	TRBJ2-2	TGTGCCAGCAGTTACCCACGACTAGCGGGAGGTCCCGGGGAGCTGTTTTTT	CASSYPRLAGGPGELFF
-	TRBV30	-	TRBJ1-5	TGTGCCTGGAGTGGAGGTCAAGTCAATCAGCCCCAGCATTTT	CAWSGGQVNQPQHF
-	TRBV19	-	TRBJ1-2	TGTGCCAGTAGTATAGATACAGGGTTGGCATCTGGCTACACCTTC	CASSIDTGLASGYTF
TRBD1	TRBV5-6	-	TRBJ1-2	TGTGCCAGCAGCTTGGTCAGAACAGGGGGCAGAGGCTATGGCTACACCTTC	CASSLVRTGGRGYGYTF
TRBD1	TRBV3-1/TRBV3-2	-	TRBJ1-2	TGTGCCAGCAGCCCCATAACCGTTGGGACAGGGGGCCTCGGGAGCTATGGCTACACCTTC	CASSPITVGTGGLGSYGYTF
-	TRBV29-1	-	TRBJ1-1	TGCAGCGTCGCCGTCGGAGGGATGAACACTGAAGCTTTCTTT	CSVAVGGMNTEAFF
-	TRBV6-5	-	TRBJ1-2	TGTGCCAGCAGTACCGCGGGGGGACCCTCGGGAGGCTACACCTTC	CASSTAGGPSGGYTF
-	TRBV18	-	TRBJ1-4	TGTGCCAGCTCGCCTACAGGGTTCTTAGATGAAAAACTGTTTTTT	CASSPTGFLDEKLFF
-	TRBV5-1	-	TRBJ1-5	TGCGCCAGCAGCTTGCAGCCGACAGACCTTAGCAATCAGCCCCAGCATTTT	CASSLQPTDLSNQPQHF
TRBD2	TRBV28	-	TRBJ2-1	TGTGCCAGCAGCCAGAGGGGGACTAGCGGATACAATGAGCAGTTCTTC	CASSQRGTSGYNEQFF
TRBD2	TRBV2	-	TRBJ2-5	TGTGCCAGCACCCTGGGACTATCGGCAGGAGAGACCCAGTACTTC	CASTLGLSAGETQYF
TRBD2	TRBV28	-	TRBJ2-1	TGTGCCAGCAGTTCGCCACCAGCGGGAGAGGGTGAGCAGTTCTTC	CASSSPPAGEGEQFF
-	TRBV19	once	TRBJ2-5	TGTGCCAGTAGTATGGGTATACAGGATGGGGAGACCCAGTACTTC	CASSMGIQDGETQYF
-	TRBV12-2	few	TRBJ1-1	TGTGCAAGTCGCTCCGGACAGGGTGGCACTGAAGCTTTCTTT	CASRSGQGGTEAFF
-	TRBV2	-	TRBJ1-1	TGTGCCAGCAGTGAATATTCGGCAGGGAGGGACACTGAAGCTTTCTTT	CASSEYSAGRDTEAFF
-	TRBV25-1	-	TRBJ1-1	TGTGCCAGCAGTGAAGACCAGGCTAAAGCTTTCTTT	CASSEDQAKAFF
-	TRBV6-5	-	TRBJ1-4	TGTGCCAGCACGCGGGTGTCCGTGGAAAAACTGTTTTTT	CASTRVSVEKLFF
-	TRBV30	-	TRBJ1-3	TGTGCCTGGATTTTCCCAGGGTCCTCTGGAAACACCATATATTTT	CAWIFPGSSGNTIYF
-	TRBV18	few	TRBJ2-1	TGTGCCAGCTCACCACGGAACAGGGCCAATGAGCAGTTCTTC	CASSPRNRANEQFF
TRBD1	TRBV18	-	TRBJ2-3	TGTGCCAGCTCATTCCGGGACAGGGGGCAAGATACGCAGTATTTT	CASSFRDRGQDTQYF
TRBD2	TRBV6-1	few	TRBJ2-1	TGTGCCAGCAGTGAATGGGGGACTAGCGGGAGAGAGCAGTTCTTC	CASSEWGTSGREQFF
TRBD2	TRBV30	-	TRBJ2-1	TGTGCCTGGAGTGTTGGGCTAGCGGGAGTTTATAATGAGCAGTTCTTC	CAWSVGLAGVYNEQFF
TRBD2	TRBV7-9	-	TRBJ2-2	TGTGCCAGCAGCTTTCAGGGAGGGGCCGGGGAGCTGTTTTTT	CASSFQGGAGELFF
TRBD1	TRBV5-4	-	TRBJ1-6	TGTGCCAGCAGCTTCAAACCGGGACAGGGGGCGAAGTCACCCCTCCACTTT	CASSFKPGQGAKSPLHF
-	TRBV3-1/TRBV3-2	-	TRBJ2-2	TGTGCCAGCAGCCACGAGATACACACCGGGGAGCTGTTTTTT	CASSHEIHTGELFF
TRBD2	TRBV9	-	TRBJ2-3	TGTGCCAGCAGCGTAGAGGCTAGCGGGGGCCTTAGCACAGATACGCAGTATTTT	CASSVEASGGLSTDTQYF
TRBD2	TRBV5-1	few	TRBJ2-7	TGCGCCAGCAGGAGTGGGACTAGCGGGGGGACCTACGAGCAGTACTTC	CASRSGTSGGTYEQYF
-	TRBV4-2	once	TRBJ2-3	TGTGCCAGCAGCCGGGAGCGTAGTAGCACAGATACGCAGTATTTT	CASSRERSSTDTQYF
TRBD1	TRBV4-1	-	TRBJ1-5	TGCGCCAGCAGCCTCAGGCAAGGCGTTCAGGGGGGCAATCAGCCCCAGCATTTT	CASSLRQGVQGGNQPQHF
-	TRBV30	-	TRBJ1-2	TGTGCCTGGAAACTGGTTCGGAACTATGGCTACACCTTC	CAWKLVRNYGYTF
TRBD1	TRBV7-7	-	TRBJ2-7	TGTGCCAGCAGCCTCGACAGGGGACACGAGCAGTACTTC	CASSLDRGHEQYF
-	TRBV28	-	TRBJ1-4	TGTGCCAGCAGTTTGGAGACCGGTCAACTGTTTTTT	CASSLETGQLFF
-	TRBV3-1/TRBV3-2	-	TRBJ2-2	TGTGCCAGCAGCCAAGGCGCGGGTGACGGGGAGCTGTTTTTT	CASSQGAGDGELFF
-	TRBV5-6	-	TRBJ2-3	TGTGCCAGCAGCTTGTCGGGGGACCCAAGCACAGATACGCAGTATTTT	CASSLSGDPSTDTQYF
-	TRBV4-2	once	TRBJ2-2	TGTGCCAGCAGCCAAGCCGGCGGACTAAACACCGGGGAGCTGTTTTTT	CASSQAGGLNTGELFF
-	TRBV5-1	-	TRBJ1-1	TGCGCCAGCAGCTCAGGGGAGAACACTGAAGCTTTCTTT	CASSSGENTEAFF
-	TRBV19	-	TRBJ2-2	TGTGCCAGTAGCCCCGGAGCTGCCGGGGAGCTGTTTTTT	CASSPGAAGELFF
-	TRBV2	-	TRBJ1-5	TGTGCCAGCAGTGAATTAGGAGGGAATCAGCCCCAGCATTTT	CASSELGGNQPQHF